The 27 T cell receptor beta chains presented below share a single source sample, sequenced in a study of OX40 agonist ivuxolimab in advanced cancers. Some clones are missing from TCRdb's copy, which holds only in-frame ones; the method was immunoSEQ multiplex PCR. This table holds fewer than 65,000 clones, approximately 90% found once. Sample: CD4+ or CD8+ T cells sorted from blood, taken in a trial of the OX40 agonist ivuxolimab. The receptors shown here come from an adult with an advanced solid tumor such as melanoma, head and neck, liver or kidney cancer.

In its sample, this clone was seen once. This chain joins TRBV2 and TRBJ2-2; D remains ambiguous. Germline V gene lookup returns CDR1 SNHLY and CDR2 FYNNEI. With 5 bases removed from V and 2 bases from J, the gap between germline ends came to 6 bases. The CDR3 is made up of 13 amino acids. CDR3 loop: CASSKRNTGELFF. The CDR3, as DNA: TGTGCCAGCAGTAAAAGAAACACCGGGGAGCTGTTTTTT. The full variable domain, rest sourced from reference TRBV2 and TRBJ2-2, is EPEVTQTPSHQVTQMGQEVILRCVPISNHLYFYWYRQILGQKVEFLVSFYNNEISEKSEIFDDQFSVERPDGSNFTLKIRSTKLEDSAMYFCASSKRNTGELFFGEGSRLTVL.

This clone appeared a single time. The chain recombines TRBV29-1 with TRBJ2-7; no reliable D call. The CDR3 spans 15 residues. CDR1 is SQVTM and CDR2 is ANQGSEA in the germline V gene. V was trimmed by 6 bases and J by 0 bases, leaving 18 bases between them. This chain's CDR3 is CSVRGYSSSSYEQYF. For the CDR3, the DNA is TGCAGCGTCCGAGGATACAGTTCTAGCTCCTACGAGCAGTACTTC.

V gene TRBV5-4 combines with J gene TRBJ2-5; 7 bases line up with TRBD2. Germline-derived CDR1 and CDR2 are SGHNT and YYREEE (reference sequence). Germline trimming cut 4 bases from V and 1 base from J; bases unmatched to any gene: 7. This CDR3 is built from 15 residues. This CDR3 is CASSPTTSSQETQYF. In DNA, the CDR3 is TGTGCCAGCAGCCCGACGACTAGCTCCCAAGAGACCCAGTACTTC.

The gene calls are TRBV5-4 and TRBJ2-2, with TRBD2 matching over 8 bases. Germline CDR1 reads SGHNT; CDR2 reads YYREEE (reference sequence). The ends lost 1 base at V and 4 bases at J; junction bases unmatched: 6. CDR3 length: 16 amino acids. CDR3 protein: CASSLHRGGSTGELFF. The CDR3, as DNA: TGTGCCAGCAGCTTGCACCGGGGGGGCAGCACCGGGGAGCTGTTTTTT.

Of note for this clone: One end of the junction does not line up with germline, which may come from a read error. V is TRBV28 and J is TRBJ2-1, with D perhaps being TRBD1 or TRBD2 (6 bases each). The CDR3 is made up of 12 amino acids. The germline CDR1 and CDR2 sequences are MDHEN and SYDVKM. In DNA, the CDR3 is TGTGCCAGCGGGGGGCAGAGGAGCCGGGGAATCTTC. Amino acid sequence: CASGGQRSRGIF. Variable domain in full (rest from reference TRBV28 and TRBJ2-1): DVKVTQSSRYLVKRTGEKVFLECVQDMDHENMFWYRQDPGLGLRLIYFSYDVKMKEKGDIPEGYSVSREKKERFSLILESASTNQTSMYLCASGGQRSRGIFGPGTRLTVL.

The J gene is TRBJ2-7, the V gene TRBV5-6; D gene ambiguous. This CDR3 region has 12 residues. Germline CDR1 reads SGHDT; CDR2 reads YYEEEE. The V end was cut by 1 base, the J end by 3 bases, with 5 bases between. The DNA of the CDR3 is TGTGCCAGCAGCTTGTTTTACTACGAGCAGTACTTC. Protein sequence: CASSLFYYEQYF.

V usage is TRBV5-1 and J usage is TRBJ2-7; D remains unclear. The germline V gene has CDR1 SGHRS and CDR2 YFSETQ. The germline V and J ends were trimmed by 0 bases and 0 bases, with 10 bases remaining between them. CDR3 size: 15 residues. In DNA form, the CDR3 reads TGCGCCAGCAGCTTGGGCTTGGGGATCTCCTACGAGCAGTACTTC. Protein product: CASSLGLGISYEQYF.

This clone was observed a single time. The chain uses TRBV15 and TRBJ2-1; no clear D. Germline V CDR1 and CDR2: LNHNV, YYDKDF (reference sequence). The CDR3 is 15 residues long. V lost 0 bases to trimming and J lost 5 bases, with 11 bases between them. The chain's CDR3 is CATSRDRQPDNEQFF. As DNA, the CDR3 is TGTGCCACCAGCAGAGATCGTCAACCAGACAATGAGCAGTTCTTC.

J is TRBJ1-1 and V is TRBV7-9; D is possibly TRBD1 (5 bases). This CDR3 is 13 amino acids long. Germline CDR1 and CDR2: SEHNR and FQNEAQ (reference sequence). Trimming cost V 3 bases and J 6 bases, with 11 bases left between them. CDR3 residues: CASSLPGSPEAFF. The CDR3 DNA reads as TGTGCCAGCAGCTTGCCAGGGAGCCCTGAAGCTTTCTTT.

The rearrangement joins TRBV5-1 to TRBJ2-1, with D perhaps being TRBD1 or TRBD2 (5 bases each). In germline, CDR1 is SGHRS, CDR2 YFSETQ. This CDR3 comprises 15 residues. Trimming pared 0 bases from V and 5 bases from J, leaving 12 bases between. The CDR3 here is CASSLAQGPHNEQFF. CDR3 DNA: TGCGCCAGCAGCTTGGCTCAGGGACCACACAATGAGCAGTTCTTC.

This clone was counted once. The V and J genes are TRBV28 and TRBJ2-3, with D tentatively TRBD1 (6 bases). The CDR3 runs to 15 residues. The germline V gene encodes CDR1 MDHEN and CDR2 SYDVKM. Trimming took off 8 bases at V and 0 bases at J, with 15 bases between the two ends. The CDR3 sequence is CASGKTGDSTDTQYF. The CDR3 bases are TGTGCCAGCGGGAAGACAGGAGACAGCACAGATACGCAGTATTTT.

This sequence joins TRBV6-1 and TRBJ2-1; 10 bases are a match to TRBD2. The CDR3 contains 18 residues. Trimming removed 0 bases from V and 8 bases from J; junction bases left unmatched: 13. Germline V gene sequence: CDR1 MNHNS, CDR2 SASEGT. For the CDR3, the DNA is TGTGCCAGCAGTGAAGCGATTATAGCGGGAGGCGTAGGAGATGAGCAGTTCTTC. Encoded protein: CASSEAIIAGGVGDEQFF.

The rearrangement uses TRBV18 and TRBJ2-1; TRBD2 agrees at 8 bases. The CDR3 consists of 16 residues. Germline CDR1 reads KGHSH; CDR2 reads LQKENI. Trimming took 3 bases from V and 4 from J; bases not matched to a gene: 8. The CDR3 bases are TGTGCCAGCTCACCCCCCCGAACTAGCGGTTACAATGAGCAGTTCTTC. Its protein product is CASSPPRTSGYNEQFF.

The chain has TRBV5-1 and TRBJ2-7, with 12 bases identical to TRBD1. V shed 0 bases and J 5 bases; nucleotides not matched to a gene: 3. CDR1 is SGHRS, CDR2 YFSETQ, per germline. CDR3 length: 15 residues. CDR3 bases: TGCGCCAGCAGCTTGGCCGGGACAGGGGGCGACGAGCAGTACTTC. It encodes CASSLAGTGGDEQYF.

The genes are TRBV28 and TRBJ1-1; tentative D call: TRBD1 (5 bases). CDR1 and CDR2 (germline): MDHEN, SYDVKM. The CDR3 is 14 residues long. V was clipped by 6 bases and J by 11 bases, with 22 bases between them. DNA for the CDR3: TGTGCCAGCAGCCAACCCGGGACGGGGGTTGAGGCTTTCTTT. Translation gives CASSQPGTGVEAFF.

The chain carries TRBV29-1 and TRBJ2-1, with D uncertain. The CDR3 length is 12 residues. CDR1 SQVTM and CDR2 ANQGSEA come from the germline V gene. V was shortened by 4 bases and J by 3 bases, with 7 bases between the two germline ends. CDR3 bases: TGCAGCGTTGTACCCGACTACAATGAGCAGTTCTTC. It specifies CSVVPDYNEQFF.

The genes are TRBV27 and TRBJ2-2; 16 bases fit TRBD2. Germline V lookup: CDR1 MNHEY, CDR2 SMNVEV (reference sequence). J lost 3 bases, V lost 7 bases, and 11 bases had no gene match. The CDR3 has 19 amino acids. CDR3 sequence reads: CASTSRGLAGGPDTGELFF. The CDR3 DNA follows: TGTGCCAGCACTTCCAGGGGACTAGCGGGGGGGCCAGACACCGGGGAGCTGTTTTTT.

There are a few counts of this clone. The chain has TRBV5-1 and TRBJ2-3, with TRBD2 identical over 10 bases. The ends lost 0 bases at V and 1 base at J; junction bases unmatched: 14. Germline-derived CDR1 and CDR2 are SGHRS and YFSETQ. The CDR3 covers 20 residues. The CDR3: CASSLAQSGRAWWGTDTQYF. CDR3 nucleotides: TGCGCCAGCAGCTTGGCCCAGAGCGGGAGGGCCTGGTGGGGCACAGATACGCAGTATTTT.

The chain has TRBV5-1 and TRBJ2-6; 7 positions agree with TRBD2. CDR3 size: 18 residues. Per the germline V gene, CDR1 is SGHRS and CDR2 is YFSETQ. The trim removed 4 bases at V and 1 base at J, leaving 11 bases unmatched. CDR3 DNA: TGCGCCAGCAGCCCAAGGGGAGGGGACTTTTCTGGGGCCAACGTCCTGACTTTC. Translation: CASSPRGGDFSGANVLTF.

V gene TRBV5-1 combines with J gene TRBJ2-2; 13 bases match TRBD2. This CDR3 region has 16 residues. V lost 7 bases, J lost 5 bases, and 8 bases stayed unmatched. Germline V gives CDR1 SGHRS, CDR2 YFSETQ. In DNA form, the CDR3 reads TGCGCCAGCCTCCCGCCGGGACTAGCGGGGACCGGGGAGCTGTTTTTT. It is translated as CASLPPGLAGTGELFF. Looking up the rest from reference TRBV5-1 and TRBJ2-2 gives the full variable domain: KAGVTQTPRYLIKTRGQQVTLSCSPISGHRSVSWYQQTPGQGLQFLFEYFSETQRNKGNFPGRFSGRQFSNSRSEMNVSTLELGDSALYLCASLPPGLAGTGELFFGEGSRLTVL.

The CDR3 is CASSRSYSGDSPLHF. CDR3 nucleotide sequence: TGCGCCAGCAGCCGTTCGTACTCAGGGGATTCACCCCTCCACTTT. J is TRBJ1-6 and V is TRBV4-1; TRBD1 is a possible D gene (6 bases). V dropped 4 bases and J dropped 8 bases, with 15 bases sitting between them. The CDR3 runs 15 residues. The germline gives CDR1 MGHRA, CDR2 YSYEKL.

The chain recombines TRBV10-2 with TRBJ2-4; no clear D gene. The CDR3 extends over 11 amino acids. Looked up from germline, CDR1 is WSHSY and CDR2 is SAAADI. V lost 2 bases, J lost 12 bases, and 8 bases lay in between. In nucleotides, the CDR3 is TGCGCCAGCAGTGAGCGGGCTCGTCAGTACTTC. Protein: CASSERARQYF.

The chain combines TRBV6-6 with TRBJ2-2, with D unresolved. The ends were cut back, 6 bases at V and 2 bases at J, with 10 bases in the middle. Per germline, CDR1 MNHNY and CDR2 SVGAGI (reference sequence). There are 14 residues in the CDR3. CDR3 nucleotides: TGTGCCAGCAGAACCGGGTCCAACACCGGGGAGCTGTTTTTT. Its translation is CASRTGSNTGELFF.

The V gene is TRBV28, the J gene TRBJ2-1; 7 positions agree with TRBD2. V shed 2 bases and J 1 base; nucleotides not matched to a gene: 2. The CDR3 has 15 residues. Germline V lookup: CDR1 MDHEN, CDR2 SYDVKM. CDR3 DNA sequence: TGTGCCAGCAGTTTACCTAGCGGATCCTACAATGAGCAGTTCTTC. This encodes CASSLPSGSYNEQFF.

This rearrangement joins TRBV28 to TRBJ1-2; 7 nucleotides line up with TRBD1. Germline V gene sequence: CDR1 MDHEN, CDR2 SYDVKM. The V segment lost 11 bases and the J segment 8 bases; nucleotides outside the gene matches: 5. This CDR3 has 10 amino acids. For the CDR3, the DNA is TGTGCCGTAACAGGGGTGGGCTACACCTTC. Translated, it gives CAVTGVGYTF.

This chain joins TRBV6-6 and TRBJ1-2; no clear D. CDR1 MNHNY and CDR2 SVGAGI come from the germline V gene (reference sequence). There are 8 residues in the CDR3. The germline V and J ends were trimmed by 8 bases and 11 bases, with 6 bases remaining between them. In DNA form, the CDR3 reads TGTGCCAGCGGTCCATACACCTTC. It encodes CASGPYTF.

This clone was seen just once. The chain has TRBV5-1 and TRBJ2-2, with D possibly TRBD1 on 5 matching bases. Germline V gene data show CDR1 as SGHRS and CDR2 as YFSETQ. The CDR3 length is 14 residues. V lost 2 bases, J lost 7 bases, and 12 bases lay in between. The CDR3 reads CASSFGQGNGELFF. In DNA form, the CDR3 reads TGCGCCAGCAGCTTCGGGCAGGGTAACGGGGAGCTGTTTTTT. The full variable domain, in which reference TRBV5-1 and TRBJ2-2 provide the parts outside the CDR3, is KAGVTQTPRYLIKTRGQQVTLSCSPISGHRSVSWYQQTPGQGLQFLFEYFSETQRNKGNFPGRFSGRQFSNSRSEMNVSTLELGDSALYLCASSFGQGNGELFFGEGSRLTVL.